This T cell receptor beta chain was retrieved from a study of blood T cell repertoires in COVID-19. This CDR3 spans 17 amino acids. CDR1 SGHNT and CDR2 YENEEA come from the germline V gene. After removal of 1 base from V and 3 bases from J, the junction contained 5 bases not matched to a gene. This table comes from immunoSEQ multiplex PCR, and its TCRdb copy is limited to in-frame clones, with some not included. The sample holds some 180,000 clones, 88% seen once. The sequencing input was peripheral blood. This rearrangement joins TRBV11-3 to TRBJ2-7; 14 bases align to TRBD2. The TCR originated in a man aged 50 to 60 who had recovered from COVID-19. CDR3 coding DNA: TGTGCCAGCAGCTTAGCAGCGGGACTAGCGGGGGACTACGAGCAGTACTTC. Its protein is CASSLAAGLAGDYEQYF.